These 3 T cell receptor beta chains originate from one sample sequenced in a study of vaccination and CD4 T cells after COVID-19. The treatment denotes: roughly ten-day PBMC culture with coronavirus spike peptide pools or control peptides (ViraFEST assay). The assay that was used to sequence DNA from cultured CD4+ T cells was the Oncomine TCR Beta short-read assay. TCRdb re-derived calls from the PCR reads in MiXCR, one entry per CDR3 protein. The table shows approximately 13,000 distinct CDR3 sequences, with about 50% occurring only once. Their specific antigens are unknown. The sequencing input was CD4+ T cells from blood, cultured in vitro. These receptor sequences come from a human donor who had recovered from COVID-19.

The CDR3 sequence: CSAREGGGEGQPQHF. CDR3 bases: TGCAGTGCTAGAGAGGGGGGGGGCGAGGGTCAGCCCCAGCATTTT. V usage is TRBV20-1 and J usage is TRBJ1-5; D might be TRBD1 (6 bases). V was trimmed by 0 bases and J by 6 bases, leaving 15 bases between them. Germline CDR1 is DFQATT and CDR2 is SNEGSKA (reference sequence). The CDR3 is 15 amino acids.

The DNA of the CDR3 is TGTGCCAGCAGTTTATACGGGGGGGCTAATGAAAAACTGTTTTTT. Its translation is CASSLYGGANEKLFF. The chain employs TRBV27 and TRBJ1-4; D perhaps matches TRBD1 (5 bases). CDR3 length equals 15 residues. Trimming removed 1 base at V and 3 bases at J, with 9 bases between. CDR1 MNHEY and CDR2 SMNVEV come from the germline V gene (reference sequence).

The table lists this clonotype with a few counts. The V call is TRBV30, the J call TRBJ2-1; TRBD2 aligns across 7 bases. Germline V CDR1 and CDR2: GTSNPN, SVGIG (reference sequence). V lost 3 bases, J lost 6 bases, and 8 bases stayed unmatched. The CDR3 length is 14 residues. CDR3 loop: CAWRGGWTGNEQFF. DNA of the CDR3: TGTGCCTGGAGGGGGGGGTGGACGGGCAATGAGCAGTTCTTC.